The 10 T cell receptor beta chains listed next were all sequenced from one sample in a study of shared clonotypes between healthy human individuals. Measured with immunoSEQ multiplex PCR; TCRdb has only the in-frame clones, and not every one. The table lists around 2.1 million clones, approximately 94% of them singletons. CD8 cells regarded as naive lacked CD45RO, were positively chosen for CCR7, and omitted terminally differentiated effector memory CD45RA+ cells. The sample was naive CD8+ T cells from PBMCs. The receptors come from a man younger than 30 in good health. Some clones in this sample may be carry-over from other donors' samples.

In nucleotides, the CDR3 is TGTGCCAGCAGCGGCCTGCCGGGGACAGGGTCGTCCTACGAGCAGTACTTC. Translated, it gives CASSGLPGTGSSYEQYF. This sequence joins TRBV9 and TRBJ2-7; TRBD1 agrees at 9 bases. The junction had 11 bases not matched to a gene; V was cut back by 3 bases and J by 1 base. The CDR3 contains 17 residues. Per germline, CDR1 SGDLS and CDR2 YYNGEE.

This sequence joins TRBV27 and TRBJ1-1, with TRBD1 matching 7 bases. Trimming took 6 bases from V and 1 from J; bases not matched to a gene: 2. This CDR3 region has 13 residues. Per germline, CDR1 MNHEY and CDR2 SMNVEV (reference sequence). CDR3 DNA: TGTGCCAGCAGCAGGGGGACGAACACTGAAGCTTTCTTT. This codes for CASSRGTNTEAFF.

This chain joins TRBV19 and TRBJ1-1, with D maybe TRBD1 (5 bases). The CDR3 contains 12 residues. Germline CDR1 LNHDA, CDR2 SQIVND (reference sequence). The V and J ends lost 5 bases and 4 bases respectively, with 8 bases between them. DNA for the CDR3: TGTGCCAGTAGTTGGGGGTTCACTGAAGCTTTCTTT. Its protein product is CASSWGFTEAFF.

The chain is built from TRBV19 and TRBJ1-1; D gene ambiguous. The CDR3 totals 15 residues. V lost 4 bases and J lost 0, with 12 bases in between. Per the germline V gene, CDR1 is LNHDA and CDR2 is SQIVND (reference sequence). DNA for the CDR3: TGTGCCAGTAGTACATTACAGAGCTTGAACACTGAAGCTTTCTTT. Translation gives CASSTLQSLNTEAFF.

The CDR3 protein is CATSRAWTASSYEQYF. CDR3 nucleotides: TGTGCCACCAGCAGAGCCTGGACAGCGAGCTCCTACGAGCAGTACTTC. The J gene is TRBJ2-7, the V gene TRBV15, with a weak D call TRBD1 (6 bases). Germline V gene data show CDR1 as LNHNV and CDR2 as YYDKDF (reference sequence). The germline V and J ends were trimmed by 1 base and 0 bases, with 13 bases remaining between them. The CDR3 is 16 residues long.

This clone is a singleton in its sample. The chain is built from TRBV7-8 and TRBJ2-1; 9 nucleotides line up with TRBD1. From germline, CDR1 is SGHVS and CDR2 FQNEAQ. V dropped 5 bases and J dropped 3; count of bases not matched to a gene: 8. CDR3 length equals 16 residues. CDR3 sequence reads: CASSPEGQGNYNEQFF. CDR3 in DNA: TGTGCCAGCAGCCCAGAGGGACAGGGTAACTACAATGAGCAGTTCTTC.

The V gene is TRBV2, the J gene TRBJ1-1; 8 bases map to TRBD1. The CDR3 extends over 15 amino acids. V was pared by 6 bases and J by 2 bases, with 8 bases of the junction left unmatched. Looked up from germline, CDR1 is SNHLY and CDR2 is FYNNEI. DNA for the CDR3: TGTGCCAGCAGCGACTACAGGGGGGTTAACACTGAAGCTTTCTTT. It translates to CASSDYRGVNTEAFF.

The chain employs TRBV6-5 and TRBJ1-2, with a possible D match to TRBD1 (5 bases). Germline-derived CDR1 and CDR2 are MNHEY and SVGAGI. The CDR3 length is 15 residues. With 4 bases removed from V and 0 bases from J, the gap between germline ends came to 12 bases. The CDR3 sequence is CASSSPSTANYGYTF. The CDR3 bases are TGTGCCAGCAGTTCCCCTTCGACAGCTAACTATGGCTACACCTTC.

This clone was detected only once. J is TRBJ2-5 and V is TRBV7-9; 9 positions match TRBD1. The V and J ends lost 5 bases and 4 bases, in that order; junction bases with no gene match: 5. Germline lookup yields CDR1 SEHNR and CDR2 FQNEAQ (reference sequence). The CDR3 totals 14 residues. Written as DNA, the CDR3 is TGTGCCAGCAGCGGGGACAGGGATGGAGAGACCCAGTACTTC. Its translation is CASSGDRDGETQYF.

The V call is TRBV7-9, the J call TRBJ2-7; 7 nucleotides line up with TRBD1. Per germline, CDR1 SEHNR and CDR2 FQNEAQ (reference sequence). V was clipped by 1 base and J by 2 bases; unmatched bases: 11. This CDR3 is built from 17 residues. The chain's CDR3 is CASSLVGSRQGAYEQYF. DNA for the CDR3: TGTGCCAGCAGCTTAGTTGGCTCTCGGCAGGGGGCCTACGAGCAGTACTTC.